Below are 20 T cell receptor beta chains sequenced from a single sample in a study of early T cells in non-severe SARS-CoV-2 infection. TCRdb recomputed calls from the 5' RACE reads with MiXCR, one row per CDR3 protein. The sample has approximately 37,000 distinct CDR3 sequences, 6% to 9.5% seen once. Here the sequenced sample was whole blood, taken at baseline. These receptors came from an adult who was a healthcare worker with PCR-confirmed SARS-CoV-2 infection or an uninfected control (not recorded which).

The table lists this clonotype with many counts. The CDR3 DNA follows: TGTGCCAGCAGTGGTCACAGGAACTACGAGCAGTACTTC. Translated, it gives CASSGHRNYEQYF. This rearrangement joins TRBV6-1 to TRBJ2-7; tentative D call: TRBD1 (5 bases). In germline, CDR1 is MNHNS, CDR2 SASEGT. The germline V and J ends were trimmed by 4 bases and 3 bases, with 10 bases remaining between them. This CDR3 region has 13 residues.

J is TRBJ2-5 and V is TRBV7-2; D possibly corresponds to TRBD1 (5 bases). The length of the CDR3 is 14 residues. Trimming stripped 1 base from V and 1 base from J, with 7 bases between. CDR1 is SGHTA, CDR2 FQGNSA, per germline. The CDR3: CASSLGRAQETQYF. CDR3 sequence (DNA): TGTGCCAGCAGCTTAGGCAGGGCCCAAGAGACCCAGTACTTC.

This clonotype occurred a few times. This chain joins TRBV7-3 and TRBJ2-6, with 11 bases aligning to TRBD1. V shed 5 bases and J 2 bases; nucleotides not matched to a gene: 5. Germline-derived CDR1 and CDR2 are SGHTA and FQGTGA. This CDR3 region has 17 residues. The CDR3 loop is CASSPRTGGTGANVLTF. The CDR3 DNA reads as TGTGCCAGCAGCCCCCGGACAGGGGGCACTGGGGCCAACGTCCTGACTTTC.

The chain combines TRBV12-5 with TRBJ2-7; tentatively, D is TRBD1 (5 bases). V was pared by 1 base and J by 2 bases, with 6 bases between. Per the germline V gene, CDR1 is LGHNT and CDR2 is FRNRAP. The CDR3 loop spans 13 amino acids. The CDR3 DNA reads TGTGCTAGTGGTTTGGGACAGCCCTACGAGCAGTACTTC. It yields the protein CASGLGQPYEQYF.

This clonotype showed up many times. The chain employs TRBV6-5 and TRBJ2-4, with 9 positions matching TRBD1. Germline trimming cut 5 bases from V and 8 bases from J; bases unmatched to any gene: 4. Germline V gives CDR1 MNHEY, CDR2 SVGAGI. This CDR3 region has 13 residues. The CDR3 sequence: CASSPRTGDIQYF. DNA of the CDR3: TGTGCCAGCAGTCCGAGGACAGGGGACATTCAGTACTTC.

The rearrangement uses TRBV20-1 and TRBJ1-1; 11 nucleotides match TRBD1. CDR1 and CDR2 (germline): DFQATT, SNEGSKA (reference sequence). This CDR3 contains 14 residues. V lost 6 bases to trimming and J lost 4 bases; unmatched junction nucleotides: 7. The CDR3 is CSARTGGRGTEAFF. The DNA for the CDR3 is TGCAGTGCCAGGACAGGGGGCAGGGGCACTGAAGCTTTCTTT.

In this sample, this clonotype turned up a few times. J is TRBJ2-6 and V is TRBV18, with D perhaps assigned TRBD1 or TRBD2 (5 bases each). Germline values: CDR1 KGHSH, CDR2 LQKENI. V lost 5 bases, J lost 0 bases, and 11 bases lay in between. The CDR3 spans 16 residues. CDR3: CASSAGTGSGANVLTF. The DNA of the CDR3 is TGTGCCAGCTCAGCAGGGACGGGCTCTGGGGCCAACGTCCTGACTTTC.

V and J are TRBV2 and TRBJ2-1, with 7 positions matching TRBD2. The CDR3 spans 13 residues. CDR1 is SNHLY, CDR2 FYNNEI, per germline. The V gene end was trimmed by 7 bases and the J gene end by 9 bases; junction bases not matched to a gene: 9. CDR3 bases: TGTGCCAGCACCCTAGCGGAGCGGGTTGAGCAGTTCTTC. It yields the protein CASTLAERVEQFF.

This clonotype has a count of ten or more. This rearrangement joins TRBV6-5 to TRBJ2-2; a weak D match, TRBD1 (5 bases). The CDR3 sequence is 13 residues long. V dropped 8 bases and J dropped 11 bases, with 18 bases sitting between them. Germline loops: CDR1 MNHEY, CDR2 SVGAGI. Here the CDR3 reads CASCRAGCRELFF. In nucleotides, the CDR3 is TGTGCCAGCTGTAGAGCAGGGTGCAGAGAGCTGTTTTTT.

This chain connects TRBV10-3 to TRBJ2-1; no definite D call. The V gene lost 10 bases and the J gene lost 5 bases, with 6 bases spanning the gap. The CDR3 is made up of 10 amino acids. Germline V gene data show CDR1 as ENHRY and CDR2 as SYGVKD. CDR3 bases: TGTGCCACCTCAGACAATGAGCAGTTCTTC. It encodes CATSDNEQFF.

Details on this clonotype: A single base separates this from a much larger clone, so it may be a read error. V usage is TRBV2 and J usage is TRBJ2-1, with TRBD2 matching over 12 bases. CDR1 and CDR2 from the germline V gene are SNHLY and FYNNEI. The CDR3 has 13 amino acids. Trimming at V came to 10 bases and at J to 6 bases, leaving 4 bases not matched to a gene. The chain's CDR3 is CATWTSGANEQFF. CDR3 bases: TGTGCCACTTGGACTAGCGGGGCCAATGAGCAGTTCTTC.

This clonotype has only a few counts. The chain recombines TRBV11-2 with TRBJ2-4; D is tentatively TRBD1 or TRBD2 (6 bases each). Trimming removed 4 bases from V and 5 bases from J, with 12 bases in between. Germline CDR1 is SGHAT and CDR2 is FQNNGV. The CDR3 has 14 amino acids. DNA for the CDR3: TGTGCCAGCAGCTGGGGGCCGGGGGAAAACATTCAGTACTTC. Its translation is CASSWGPGENIQYF.

CDR3 amino acids: CRGTKTDPTDTQYF. Written as DNA, the CDR3 is TGCAGAGGGACGAAGACCGACCCAACAGATACGCAGTATTTT. J is TRBJ2-3 and V is TRBV20-1; either TRBD1 or TRBD2 may fit D (5 bases each). Germline values: CDR1 DFQATT, CDR2 SNEGSKA (reference sequence). This CDR3 is built from 14 residues.

The genes are TRBV27 and TRBJ1-2; a possible D gene is TRBD1 (5 bases). The CDR3 consists of 15 residues. V was shortened by 3 bases and J by 2 bases, with 13 bases between the two germline ends. Germline values: CDR1 MNHEY, CDR2 SMNVEV (reference sequence). CDR3 sequence: CASSFGGDFNYGYTF. In DNA, the CDR3 is TGTGCCAGCAGTTTCGGGGGGGATTTCAACTATGGCTACACCTTC.

The chain links TRBV5-1 to TRBJ2-3, with a tentative D call TRBD2 (5 bases). Deletions cut 0 bases from V and 0 bases from J, with 14 bases between. Germline values: CDR1 SGHRS, CDR2 YFSETQ. The CDR3 spans 17 residues. The CDR3 DNA is TGCGCCAGCAGCTTGGCTTCATCGGGGTTCAGCACAGATACGCAGTATTTT. Translating it yields CASSLASSGFSTDTQYF. The variable domain in full, completed from reference TRBV5-1 and TRBJ2-3, reads KAGVTQTPRYLIKTRGQQVTLSCSPISGHRSVSWYQQTPGQGLQFLFEYFSETQRNKGNFPGRFSGRQFSNSRSEMNVSTLELGDSALYLCASSLASSGFSTDTQYFGPGTRLTVL.

This clonotype came up many times. The V gene is TRBV14, the J gene TRBJ2-2; D gene unclear. The length of the CDR3 is 14 residues. Trimming took 1 base from V and 7 from J, leaving 10 bases between them. CDR1 and CDR2 (germline): SGHDN, FVKESK. The CDR3 loop is CASSQVNAYGELFF. In DNA, the CDR3 is TGTGCCAGCAGCCAAGTAAACGCCTACGGGGAGCTGTTTTTT.

The chain employs TRBV4-2 and TRBJ2-3; D is possibly TRBD2 (5 bases). The CDR3 has 15 residues. Deletions cut 0 bases from V and 4 bases from J, with 11 bases between. Germline lookup yields CDR1 LGHNA and CDR2 YNFKEQ. In DNA, the CDR3 is TGTGCCAGCAGCCAAGATAATAGCGAAGCAGATACGCAGTATTTT. Translation gives CASSQDNSEADTQYF.

This clonotype is a singleton in its sample. A junction boundary mismatches the germline segment, possibly from a read error. The chain has TRBV30 and TRBJ2-7; D remains ambiguous. CDR1 and CDR2 from the germline V gene are GTSNPN and SVGIG (reference sequence). The CDR3 sequence is 12 residues long. The CDR3 spells CVWSVPVSEQYF. Here the CDR3 DNA reads TGTGTCTGGAGTGTTCCGGTCTCCGAGCAGTACTTC.

This sequence joins TRBV7-9 and TRBJ2-3; D unresolved. V lost 3 bases to trimming and J lost 2 bases, with 12 bases between them. The CDR3 consists of 15 residues. Germline V lookup: CDR1 SEHNR, CDR2 FQNEAQ (reference sequence). CDR3 protein: CASSFVEDHTDTQYF. CDR3 bases: TGTGCCAGCAGCTTCGTAGAGGACCACACAGATACGCAGTATTTT.

The CDR3 region has the DNA TGTGCCAGCAGCTTAGAGAGGGGGTCCGTCTACGAGCAGTACTTC. As protein: CASSLERGSVYEQYF. J is TRBJ2-7 and V is TRBV7-8; tentative D call: TRBD1 (6 bases). Germline lookup yields CDR1 SGHVS and CDR2 FQNEAQ. Trimming left V 1 base short and J 3 bases short, with 13 bases between. CDR3 size: 15 residues.